One and the same sample provided the 32 T cell receptor beta chains below, sequenced in a study of tissue T cells after allogeneic stem cell transplantation. Clones were read by immunoSEQ multiplex PCR, and TCRdb kept only the in-frame ones, dropping some. The repertoire holds about 6,300 clones, with 69% as singletons. The source was tissue from the stomach, collected at autopsy. Receptors were obtained from a woman aged 18-55 years with breast cancer.

The V call is TRBV7-3, the J call TRBJ2-1, with 7 positions matching TRBD1. Germline V gives CDR1 SGHTA, CDR2 FQGTGA. The CDR3 sequence is 15 residues long. Trimming cost V 1 base and J 8 bases; bases outside gene matches: 8. CDR3 sequence (DNA): TGTGCCAGCAGCTTAAGACAGGGTGTTGTCGATGAGCAGTTCTTC. Translation: CASSLRQGVVDEQFF.

In this sample, this clone is large. Other nucleotide sequences from this sample produce the same CDR3. The rearrangement joins TRBV7-2 to TRBJ1-5; D might be TRBD1 (5 bases). Germline values: CDR1 SGHTA, CDR2 FQGNSA. V was shortened by 3 bases and J by 6 bases, with 6 bases between the two germline ends. This CDR3 has 12 residues. CDR3 protein: CASSFGGQPQHF. CDR3 nucleotides: TGTGCCAGCAGCTTCGGGGGTCAGCCCCAGCATTTT.

This clone was recorded a few times. The chain is built from TRBV19 and TRBJ1-1; possibly TRBD1 for D (6 bases). CDR1 and CDR2 (germline): LNHDA, SQIVND (reference sequence). CDR3 length: 16 residues. V dropped 3 bases and J dropped 1 base, with 15 bases sitting between them. Here the CDR3 DNA reads TGTGCCAGTAGTATTTTTGGAAGACAGGCGAACACTGAAGCTTTCTTT. Encoded protein: CASSIFGRQANTEAFF.

The rearrangement links TRBV19 to TRBJ1-1; TRBD1 matches at 7 bases. The CDR3 length is 13 residues. The trim removed 4 bases at V and 3 bases at J, leaving 2 bases unmatched. Germline assignment: CDR1 LNHDA and CDR2 SQIVND (reference sequence). The CDR3 reads CASSNTGDTEAFF. The CDR3, as DNA: TGTGCCAGTAGTAATACAGGGGACACTGAAGCTTTCTTT.

This chain connects TRBV5-1 to TRBJ1-1; a weak D match, TRBD1 (5 bases). Germline V CDR1 and CDR2: SGHRS, YFSETQ. The V end was cut by 4 bases, the J end by 1 base, with 11 bases between. This CDR3 is 14 amino acids long. This CDR3 is CASSPGPSNTEAFF. CDR3 DNA: TGCGCCAGCAGCCCGGGACCGTCGAACACTGAAGCTTTCTTT. Variable domain in full (rest from reference TRBV5-1 and TRBJ1-1): KAGVTQTPRYLIKTRGQQVTLSCSPISGHRSVSWYQQTPGQGLQFLFEYFSETQRNKGNFPGRFSGRQFSNSRSEMNVSTLELGDSALYLCASSPGPSNTEAFFGQGTRLTVV.

The chain employs TRBV6-7 and TRBJ1-2; 11 bases are a match to TRBD1. TRBV6-7 qualifies as an ORF whose function is uncertain. The junction had 19 bases not matched to a gene; V was cut back by 8 bases and J by 8 bases. This CDR3 comprises 17 residues. The CDR3 DNA sequence: TGTGCCAGCCTCGGACAGGGGGCAAAATCGCCTCCTAGGGGCTACACCTTC. Translating it yields CASLGQGAKSPPRGYTF.

This sequence joins TRBV6-1 and TRBJ1-1, with 7 bases aligning to TRBD1. This CDR3 comprises 13 residues. CDR1 is MNHNS and CDR2 is SASEGT in the germline V gene. V trimming: 8 bases; J trimming: 1 base; junction bases outside the gene matches: 4. The CDR3 reads CASLNRGNTEAFF. In DNA, the CDR3 is TGTGCCAGCCTAAACAGGGGGAACACTGAAGCTTTCTTT.

This clone occurred once. The gene calls are TRBV3-1 (or the pseudogene TRBV3-2) and TRBJ1-1; D is perhaps TRBD1 (5 bases). The V and J ends lost 3 bases and 3 bases respectively, with 11 bases between them. This CDR3 comprises 14 residues. Germline V gene data show CDR1 as LGHDT and CDR2 as YNNKEL (reference sequence). The CDR3 sequence is CASSQGGGDTEAFF. The CDR3 bases are TGTGCCAGCAGCCAGGGGGGAGGCGACACTGAAGCTTTCTTT.

This clone is termed medium-sized (0.01 to 0.1%). This chain uses TRBV6-1 with TRBJ1-2; the match to TRBD1 covers 7 bases. This CDR3 has 15 amino acids. The germline V gene encodes CDR1 MNHNS and CDR2 SASEGT. After removal of 2 bases from V and 4 bases from J, the junction contained 7 bases not matched to a gene. The CDR3 here is CASSEWQGGSYGYTF. The CDR3 DNA sequence: TGTGCCAGCAGTGAATGGCAGGGGGGTTCCTATGGCTACACCTTC.

The rearrangement joins TRBV27 to TRBJ2-5; D remains ambiguous. Germline V lookup: CDR1 MNHEY, CDR2 SMNVEV (reference sequence). This CDR3 has 14 residues. Trimming pared 2 bases from V and 5 bases from J, leaving 12 bases between. DNA of the CDR3: TGTGCCAGCAGTTTACTATCCAGGTTGGAGACCCAGTACTTC. Its translation is CASSLLSRLETQYF.

Within the sample, this clone is medium-sized. V gene TRBV7-2 combines with J gene TRBJ1-2, with a tentative D call TRBD1 (5 bases). From germline, CDR1 is SGHTA and CDR2 FQGNSA. Trimming pared 5 bases from V and 8 bases from J, leaving 18 bases between. The CDR3 has 14 amino acids. CDR3 loop: CASSPSPGTGGYTF. CDR3 nucleotide sequence: TGTGCCAGCAGCCCATCCCCCGGGACGGGAGGCTACACCTTC.

The chain combines TRBV30 with TRBJ1-2; 7 bases align to TRBD1. With V trimmed by 3 bases and J by 0 bases, 7 bases remained unmatched. Germline CDR1 is GTSNPN and CDR2 is SVGIG (reference sequence). The CDR3 extends over 15 amino acids. The CDR3 sequence: CAWRRGQTPNYGYTF. The CDR3 nucleotides read TGTGCCTGGAGGAGGGGGCAGACCCCTAACTATGGCTACACCTTC.

V usage is TRBV15 and J usage is TRBJ2-7; 7 nucleotides line up with TRBD2. V lost 1 base and J lost 2; bases outside the gene matches: 5. Germline V CDR1 and CDR2: LNHNV, YYDKDF (reference sequence). The CDR3 runs 15 residues. The CDR3 reads CATSRGVAGAYEQYF. The CDR3 bases are TGTGCCACCAGCAGAGGAGTGGCGGGAGCCTACGAGCAGTACTTC.

CDR3 residues: CASTLGRSNYGYTF. The CDR3 DNA reads as TGTGCCAGCACCCTGGGCAGGTCTAACTATGGCTACACCTTC. The V and J genes are TRBV2 and TRBJ1-2, with D unresolved. Germline values: CDR1 SNHLY, CDR2 FYNNEI. V dropped 7 bases and J dropped 0 bases, with 12 bases sitting between them. The CDR3 sequence is 14 residues long.

The chain has TRBV7-6 and TRBJ2-3; 16 nucleotides align to TRBD2. Germline V gives CDR1 SGHVS, CDR2 FNYEAQ. V lost 5 bases, J lost 3 bases, and 5 bases stayed unmatched. The length of the CDR3 is 17 residues. CDR3 bases: TGTGCCAGCAGCCGGGGACTAGCGGGAGGGCCAACAGATACGCAGTATTTT. Protein: CASSRGLAGGPTDTQYF.

The chain has TRBV12-5 and TRBJ2-2; D remains ambiguous. The CDR3 consists of 15 residues. Germline values: CDR1 LGHNT, CDR2 FRNRAP. The V gene lost 1 base and the J gene lost 4 bases, with 10 bases spanning the gap. The CDR3 loop reads CASGLGLDGTGELFF. The CDR3, as DNA: TGTGCTAGTGGTTTGGGGTTGGACGGCACCGGGGAGCTGTTTTTT.

Only a few counts were recorded for this clone. This chain connects TRBV7-2 to TRBJ1-1, with 7 nucleotides matching TRBD1. Germline CDR1 and CDR2: SGHTA and FQGNSA. Losses at the gene ends were 1 base for V and 1 base for J; bases not matched to a gene: 3. CDR3 length equals 15 residues. CDR3 sequence reads: CASSLGDRKNTEAFF. In nucleotides, the CDR3 is TGTGCCAGCAGCTTAGGGGACAGAAAGAACACTGAAGCTTTCTTT.

The V call is TRBV7-6, the J call TRBJ2-3; D remains ambiguous. This CDR3 has 12 residues. Germline V gives CDR1 SGHVS, CDR2 FNYEAQ. The V and J ends lost 5 bases and 6 bases respectively, with 9 bases between them. The CDR3 DNA is TGTGCCAGCAGCCGTAACTTGGATACGCAGTATTTT. Protein product: CASSRNLDTQYF. The full variable domain, completed using reference TRBV7-6 and TRBJ2-3, is GAGVSQSPRYKVTKRGQDVALRCDPISGHVSLYWYRQALGQGPEFLTYFNYEAQQDKSGLPNDRFSAERPEGSISTLTIQRTEQRDSAMYRCASSRNLDTQYFGPGTRLTVL.

The gene calls are TRBV21-1 and TRBJ1-3. TRBV21-1 is a known pseudogene. The CDR3 has 16 amino acids. The CDR3 region has the DNA TGTGCCAGCAGCAAAGGAGGTGCGGGACCTGGAAACACCATATATTTT. This sequence encodes CASSKGGAGPGNTIYF.

CDR3 region: CASSLAAQPQHF. The CDR3 nucleotides read TGTGCCAGCAGCTTAGCAGCTCAGCCCCAGCATTTT. The rearrangement uses TRBV7-2 and TRBJ1-5; unclear D gene. The CDR3 has 12 amino acids. CDR1 is SGHTA and CDR2 is FQGNSA in the germline V gene. V gave up 0 bases and J gave up 6 bases, with 3 bases separating them.

The chain joins TRBV11-2 to TRBJ2-3; D not certain. Trimming stripped 1 base from V and 3 bases from J, with 5 bases between. Germline V gene sequence: CDR1 SGHAT, CDR2 FQNNGV. This CDR3 comprises 13 residues. The CDR3 bases are TGTGCCAGCAGCTTAGCTTGGACAGATACGCAGTATTTT. Its protein is CASSLAWTDTQYF. The full variable domain, rest sourced from reference TRBV11-2 and TRBJ2-3, is EAGVAQSPRYKIIEKRQSVAFWCNPISGHATLYWYQQILGQGPKLLIQFQNNGVVDDSQLPKDRFSAERLKGVDSTLKIQPAKLEDSAVYLCASSLAWTDTQYFGPGTRLTVL.

J is TRBJ2-3 and V is TRBV13; D is ambiguous. The length of the CDR3 is 16 residues. Trimming stripped 4 bases from V and 4 bases from J, with 18 bases between. Germline assignment: CDR1 PRHDT and CDR2 FYEKMQ (reference sequence). The CDR3 sequence is CASSSRTGPAADTQYF. CDR3 DNA: TGTGCCAGCAGCTCGAGGACCGGGCCCGCCGCAGATACGCAGTATTTT.

The gene calls are TRBV11-1 and TRBJ2-7; 8 nucleotides agree with TRBD1. This CDR3 spans 14 amino acids. Germline trimming cut 2 bases from V and 3 bases from J; bases unmatched to any gene: 3. Germline V lookup: CDR1 SGHAT, CDR2 FQDESV (reference sequence). CDR3 in DNA: TGTGCCAGCAGCTTATCAGGGGGCTTCTACGAGCAGTACTTC. Protein: CASSLSGGFYEQYF.

The V gene is TRBV14, the J gene TRBJ1-6; D is unresolved. This CDR3 is 15 amino acids long. With 4 bases removed from V and 8 bases from J, the gap between germline ends came to 15 bases. Germline V lookup: CDR1 SGHDN, CDR2 FVKESK. CDR3 sequence (DNA): TGTGCCAGCAGCCTTAGGGTGGCGAGCGATTCACCCCTCCACTTT. Translation gives CASSLRVASDSPLHF.

The sample holds a few counts of this clone. V usage is TRBV2 and J usage is TRBJ1-6, with a tentative D call TRBD1 (5 bases). V lost 10 bases to trimming and J lost 7 bases, with 26 bases between them. The CDR3 sequence is 17 residues long. The germline CDR1 and CDR2 sequences are SNHLY and FYNNEI. The CDR3: CAKSWHGGDSGNSPLHF. Here the CDR3 DNA reads TGTGCCAAAAGCTGGCACGGGGGGGACTCGGGGAATTCACCCCTCCACTTT.

The gene calls are TRBV3-1 (or the pseudogene TRBV3-2) and TRBJ2-7; TRBD2 aligns across 9 bases. The CDR3 covers 17 residues. V lost 5 bases, J lost 4 bases, and 15 bases stayed unmatched. CDR1 and CDR2 (germline): LGHDT, YNNKEL (reference sequence). The CDR3 coding sequence is TGTGCCAGCAGCGTCACCAAAGTAGCGGGAGTTGGTTACGAGCAGTACTTC. This encodes CASSVTKVAGVGYEQYF.

V gene TRBV5-1 combines with J gene TRBJ2-5; D uncertain. V was shortened by 7 bases and J by 6 bases, with 16 bases between the two germline ends. Per germline, CDR1 SGHRS and CDR2 YFSETQ. CDR3 size: 13 residues. The CDR3 sequence is CASSPNPLKTQYF. CDR3 nucleotide sequence: TGCGCCAGCTCCCCCAACCCGTTAAAGACCCAGTACTTC.

The V and J genes are TRBV4-3 and TRBJ2-1, with 8 bases lining up with TRBD2. The junction had 9 bases not matched to a gene; V was cut back by 5 bases and J by 6 bases. Germline V gene sequence: CDR1 LGHNA, CDR2 YSLEER. This CDR3 contains 15 residues. The CDR3 sequence: CASSYRLAGGNEQFF. CDR3 in DNA: TGCGCCAGCAGCTATCGGCTAGCGGGCGGCAATGAGCAGTTCTTC.

CDR3 in amino acids: CASSLDDPGSEAFF. Written as DNA, the CDR3 is TGTGCCAGCAGCTTAGATGACCCGGGCAGTGAAGCTTTCTTT. The chain uses TRBV7-9 and TRBJ1-1; D is uncertain. Per the germline V gene, CDR1 is SEHNR and CDR2 is FQNEAQ (reference sequence). This CDR3 region has 14 residues. With 1 base removed from V and 7 bases from J, the gap between germline ends came to 13 bases. Drawing the rest from reference TRBV7-9 and TRBJ1-1, the complete variable domain is DTGVSQNPRHKITKRGQNVTFRCDPISEHNRLYWYRQTLGQGPEFLTYFQNEAQLEKSRLLSDRFSAERPKGSFSTLEIQRTEQGDSAMYLCASSLDDPGSEAFFGQGTRLTVV.

The genes are TRBV28 and TRBJ1-4; the D is unclear. V was pared by 6 bases and J by 6 bases, with 5 bases between. Germline CDR1 and CDR2: MDHEN and SYDVKM. The CDR3 runs 11 residues. The CDR3 DNA reads as TGTGCCAGCAGCCCCGATGAAAAACTGTTTTTT. Amino acids: CASSPDEKLFF.

V gene TRBV29-1 combines with J gene TRBJ2-7; D remains unclear. V lost 4 bases, J lost 0 bases, and 7 bases lay in between. Germline V gene data show CDR1 as SQVTM and CDR2 as ANQGSEA. The CDR3 loop spans 12 amino acids. This CDR3 reads CSVAQDSYEQYF. The CDR3 DNA sequence: TGCAGCGTTGCCCAAGACTCCTACGAGCAGTACTTC.

The rearrangement joins TRBV5-1 to TRBJ1-4; no clear D. The germline V gene encodes CDR1 SGHRS and CDR2 YFSETQ. The ends were cut back, 4 bases at V and 8 bases at J, with 18 bases in the middle. The CDR3 length is 15 residues. The CDR3 is CASSGAGSGGEKLFF. The CDR3 DNA sequence: TGCGCCAGCAGCGGAGCGGGCTCCGGCGGGGAAAAACTGTTTTTT.